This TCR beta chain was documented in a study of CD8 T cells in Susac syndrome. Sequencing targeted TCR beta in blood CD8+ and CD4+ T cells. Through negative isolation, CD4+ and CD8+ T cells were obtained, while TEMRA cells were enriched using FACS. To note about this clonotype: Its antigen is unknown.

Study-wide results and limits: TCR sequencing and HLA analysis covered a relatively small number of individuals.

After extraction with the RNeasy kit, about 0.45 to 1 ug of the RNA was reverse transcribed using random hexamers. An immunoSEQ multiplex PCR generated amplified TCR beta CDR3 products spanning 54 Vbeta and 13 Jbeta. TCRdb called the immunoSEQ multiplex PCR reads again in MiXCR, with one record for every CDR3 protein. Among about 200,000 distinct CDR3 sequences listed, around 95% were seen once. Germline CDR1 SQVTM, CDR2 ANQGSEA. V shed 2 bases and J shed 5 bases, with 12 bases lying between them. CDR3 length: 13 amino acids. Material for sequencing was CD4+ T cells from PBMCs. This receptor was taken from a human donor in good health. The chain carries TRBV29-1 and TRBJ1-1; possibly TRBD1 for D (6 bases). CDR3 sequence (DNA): TGCAGCGTTGAAACGGGGGGCAGTACTGAAGCTTTCTTT. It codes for CSVETGGSTEAFF.